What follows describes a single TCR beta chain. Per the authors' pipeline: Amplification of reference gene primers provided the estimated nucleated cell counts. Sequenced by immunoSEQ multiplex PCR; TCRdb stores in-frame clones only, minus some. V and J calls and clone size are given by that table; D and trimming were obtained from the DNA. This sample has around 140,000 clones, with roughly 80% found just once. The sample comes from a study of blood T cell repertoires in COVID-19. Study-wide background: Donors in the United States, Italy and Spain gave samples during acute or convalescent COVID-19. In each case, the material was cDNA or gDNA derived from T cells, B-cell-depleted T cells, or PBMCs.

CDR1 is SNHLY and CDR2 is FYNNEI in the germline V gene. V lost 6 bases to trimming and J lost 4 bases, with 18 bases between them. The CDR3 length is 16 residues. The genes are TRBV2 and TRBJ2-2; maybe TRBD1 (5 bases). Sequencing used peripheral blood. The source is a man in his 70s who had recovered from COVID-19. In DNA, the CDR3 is TGTGCCAGCAGCCTTGACAGTGTCGATAGCACCGGGGAGCTGTTTTTT. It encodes CASSLDSVDSTGELFF.